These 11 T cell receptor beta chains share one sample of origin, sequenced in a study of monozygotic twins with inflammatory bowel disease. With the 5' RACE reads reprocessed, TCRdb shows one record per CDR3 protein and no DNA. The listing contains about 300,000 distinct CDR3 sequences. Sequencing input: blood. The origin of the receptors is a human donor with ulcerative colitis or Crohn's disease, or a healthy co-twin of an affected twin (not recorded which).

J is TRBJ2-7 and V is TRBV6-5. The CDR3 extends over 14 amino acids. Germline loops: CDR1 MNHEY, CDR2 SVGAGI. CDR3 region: CASSYSPISGEQYF.

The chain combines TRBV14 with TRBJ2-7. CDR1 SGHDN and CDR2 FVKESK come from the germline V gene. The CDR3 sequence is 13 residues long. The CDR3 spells CASSRYGAYEQYF.

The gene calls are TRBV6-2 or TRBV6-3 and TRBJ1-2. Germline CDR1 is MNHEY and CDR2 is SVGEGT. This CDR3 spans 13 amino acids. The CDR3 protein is CASSYDAVYGYTF.

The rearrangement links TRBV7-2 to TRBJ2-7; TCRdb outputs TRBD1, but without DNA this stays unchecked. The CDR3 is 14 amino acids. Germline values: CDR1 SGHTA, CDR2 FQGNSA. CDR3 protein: CASSPTGTIYEQYF.

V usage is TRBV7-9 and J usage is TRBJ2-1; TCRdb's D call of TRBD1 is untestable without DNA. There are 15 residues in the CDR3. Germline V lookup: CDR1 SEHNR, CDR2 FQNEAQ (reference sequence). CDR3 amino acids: CASSTGTGGLNEQFF.

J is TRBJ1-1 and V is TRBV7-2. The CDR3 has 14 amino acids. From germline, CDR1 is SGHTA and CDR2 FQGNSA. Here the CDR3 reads CASSLAVGTLEAFF.

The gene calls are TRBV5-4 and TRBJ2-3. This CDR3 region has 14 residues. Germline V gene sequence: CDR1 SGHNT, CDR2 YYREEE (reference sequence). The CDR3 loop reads CASSLALPRDTQYF.

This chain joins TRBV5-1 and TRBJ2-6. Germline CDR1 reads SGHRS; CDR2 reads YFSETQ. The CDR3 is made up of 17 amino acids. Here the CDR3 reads CASSLAAAQPGANVLTF.

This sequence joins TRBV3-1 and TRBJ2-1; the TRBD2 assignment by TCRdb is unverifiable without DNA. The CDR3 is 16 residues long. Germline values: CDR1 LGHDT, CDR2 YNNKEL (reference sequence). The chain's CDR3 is CASSQELTSGGNEQFF.

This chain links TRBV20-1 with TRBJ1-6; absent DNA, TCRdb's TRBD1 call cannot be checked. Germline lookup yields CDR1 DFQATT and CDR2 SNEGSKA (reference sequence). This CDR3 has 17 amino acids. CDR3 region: CSAPRNRPGGENSPLHF.

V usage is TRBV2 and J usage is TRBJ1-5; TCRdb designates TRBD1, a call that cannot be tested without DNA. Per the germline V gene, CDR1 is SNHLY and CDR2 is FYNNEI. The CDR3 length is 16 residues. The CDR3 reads CASSDAQTGLRQPQHF.